This T cell receptor beta chain was sequenced in a study of beta chain features in type 1 diabetes. Overall study results and limits: For type 1 diabetes patients, VDJ junctions showed fewer insertions and more deletions. Any PCR bias toward short templates would affect both groups alike.

Sequenced material consisted of expressed TCRB transcripts (all of the isolated RNA was reverse transcribed). Naive, central memory and regulatory T cell samples produced a mean of approximately 4 million reads. Some clones are missing from TCRdb's copy, which holds only in-frame ones; the method was immunoSEQ multiplex PCR. The sample yields roughly 230,000 clones, roughly 9.6% seen once. This clone was counted between two and nine times. Its cognate antigen is unknown. V was clipped by 2 bases and J by 0 bases, with 7 bases between them. The CDR3 runs 15 residues. The V gene's germline CDR1 is MNHNS and CDR2 SASEGT.

What was sequenced was naive CD4+ T cells from blood. The sequence came from a woman aged 18-29 years in good health. The rearrangement joins TRBV6-1 to TRBJ2-2; D gene unclear. CDR3 protein: CASSERLANTGELFF. CDR3 DNA sequence: TGTGCCAGCAGTGAAAGGCTAGCGAACACCGGGGAGCTGTTTTTT.